Below, 27 T cell receptor beta chains from the same sample are listed, as sequenced in a study of vaccination effects on CD4 cells after COVID-19. The assay was immunoSEQ multiplex PCR, and TCRdb's table has in-frame clones only and misses some. The sample gives around 71,000 clones, approximately 70% of which show up once; 4% is in the top ten. These receptors' antigens are unknown. Sequencing was preceded by expansion of antigen-specific CD4+ T cells with viral peptide pools in the ViraFEST assay. Investigators separated out CD4+ T cells once around nine days of culture had passed. The healthy vaccine recipients, who had no prior SARS-CoV-2 infection, showed negative nucleocapsid antibodies. Source: CD4+ T cells from PBMCs cultured with HCoV-OC43 spike peptides, taken before COVID-19 vaccination. As for subset: HCoV-OC43 spike overlapping peptide pool stimulation. The origin of the receptors is a human donor who received a COVID-19 vaccine.

The V call is TRBV5-8, the J call TRBJ1-2, with D perhaps TRBD1 (5 bases). In germline, CDR1 is SGHTS, CDR2 YDEGEE. The CDR3 covers 13 residues. V was cut by 4 bases and J by 6 bases, with 13 bases left in between. The CDR3 loop is CASSTVRADGYTF. Here the CDR3 DNA reads TGTGCCAGCAGCACTGTCAGGGCTGATGGCTACACCTTC.

The chain recombines TRBV30 with TRBJ1-1, with D uncertain. The CDR3 length is 13 residues. CDR1 is GTSNPN and CDR2 is SVGIG in the germline V gene (reference sequence). Trimming left V 2 bases short and J 7 bases short, with 14 bases between. The CDR3 spells CAWSRSGSSEAFF. DNA of the CDR3: TGTGCCTGGAGTCGGTCCGGAAGCAGTGAAGCTTTCTTT.

This chain joins TRBV6-2 or TRBV6-3 and TRBJ1-1; a weak D match, TRBD1 (5 bases). The CDR3 contains 15 residues. The germline V and J ends were trimmed by 6 bases and 1 base, with 15 bases remaining between them. CDR1 is MNHEY, CDR2 SVGEGT, per germline. CDR3 DNA sequence: TGTGCCAGCAGCTCCGGGACGCCTCAGAACACTGAAGCTTTCTTT. This encodes CASSSGTPQNTEAFF.

V and J are TRBV30 and TRBJ1-2; 8 bases agree with TRBD1. Per the germline V gene, CDR1 is GTSNPN and CDR2 is SVGIG (reference sequence). The CDR3 consists of 12 residues. V gave up 3 bases and J gave up 8 bases; unmatched junction bases: 5. This CDR3 reads CAWRDRGFGYTF. The CDR3 DNA reads as TGTGCCTGGAGAGACAGGGGTTTCGGCTACACCTTC.

The chain links TRBV3-1 (or the pseudogene TRBV3-2) to TRBJ2-3, with D perhaps matching TRBD1 or TRBD2 (5 bases each). The V and J ends lost 4 bases and 4 bases respectively, with 18 bases between them. The CDR3 is made up of 16 amino acids. Germline CDR1 and CDR2: LGHDT and YNNKEL (reference sequence). CDR3 in DNA: TGTGCCAGCAGCCGGTCCGGGACCCAACGCGCAGATACGCAGTATTTT. Translating gives CASSRSGTQRADTQYF.

This clone was found a few times. This chain uses TRBV2 with TRBJ1-2, with a weak D call TRBD1 (5 bases). CDR3 size: 13 residues. Germline CDR1 is SNHLY and CDR2 is FYNNEI. V lost 1 base and J lost 8, with 11 bases in between. The CDR3 region is CASSEGQGRGYTF. CDR3 sequence (DNA): TGTGCCAGCAGTGAAGGTCAGGGCCGGGGCTACACCTTC.

The chain combines TRBV12-3 or TRBV12-4 with TRBJ2-5; no reliable D call. V gave up 8 bases and J gave up 2 bases, with 12 bases separating them. The CDR3 length is 13 residues. The CDR3 here is CASRHHLQETQYF. The CDR3 bases are TGTGCCAGCCGACACCACCTTCAAGAGACCCAGTACTTC.

This clone has more than one count but fewer than ten. This rearrangement joins TRBV19 to TRBJ2-5; tentative D call: TRBD1 (5 bases). Germline V lookup: CDR1 LNHDA, CDR2 SQIVND (reference sequence). With 2 bases removed from V and 3 bases from J, the gap between germline ends came to 13 bases. This CDR3 is 15 amino acids long. The CDR3 reads CASSINLGAKETQYF. The CDR3 DNA follows: TGTGCCAGTAGTATAAATCTAGGGGCTAAAGAGACCCAGTACTTC. The whole variable domain, filled in from reference TRBV19 and TRBJ2-5, reads DGGITQSPKYLFRKEGQNVTLSCEQNLNHDAMYWYRQDPGQGLRLIYYSQIVNDFQKGDIAEGYSVSREKKESFPLTVTSAQKNPTAFYLCASSINLGAKETQYFGPGTRLLVL.

The chain couples TRBV9 to TRBJ1-3; D unclear. Trimming stripped 3 bases from V and 0 bases from J, with 10 bases between. The CDR3 is made up of 15 amino acids. The germline CDR1 and CDR2 sequences are SGDLS and YYNGEE. The CDR3 DNA is TGTGCCAGCAGCGCCCAAGACATCTCTGGAAACACCATATATTTT. This translates into CASSAQDISGNTIYF.

This chain links TRBV4-1 with TRBJ2-5, with 13 bases aligning to TRBD2. With V trimmed by 1 base and J by 5 bases, 4 bases remained unmatched. Germline V gene sequence: CDR1 MGHRA, CDR2 YSYEKL. The CDR3 length is 16 residues. The CDR3 DNA reads TGCGCCAGCAGCCAAGGGGGACTAGCGGGGAGGGAGACCCAGTACTTC. Translation gives CASSQGGLAGRETQYF.

The rearrangement uses TRBV9 and TRBJ1-1, with D uncertain. The ends were cut back, 4 bases at V and 2 bases at J, with 9 bases in the middle. This CDR3 contains 13 residues. Germline V lookup: CDR1 SGDLS, CDR2 YYNGEE. The CDR3 reads CASSFRENTEAFF. The CDR3 DNA is TGTGCCAGCAGCTTCCGGGAAAACACTGAAGCTTTCTTT.

V and J are TRBV19 and TRBJ1-2; TRBD1 might be the D (5 bases). V lost 7 bases and J lost 3, with 9 bases in between. There are 12 residues in the CDR3. Germline V gene sequence: CDR1 LNHDA, CDR2 SQIVND (reference sequence). Here the CDR3 DNA reads TGTGCCAGTAATGGACACGACTATGGCTACACCTTC. As protein: CASNGHDYGYTF.

V usage is TRBV3-1 (or the pseudogene TRBV3-2) and J usage is TRBJ1-1; D remains ambiguous. The CDR3 is made up of 16 amino acids. V was shortened by 0 bases and J by 1 base, with 12 bases between the two germline ends. The V gene's germline CDR1 is LGHDT and CDR2 YNNKEL (reference sequence). This chain's CDR3 is CASSQDGLGANTEAFF. The CDR3 DNA follows: TGTGCCAGCAGCCAAGACGGGCTCGGAGCGAACACTGAAGCTTTCTTT.

The table lists this clone with a few counts. The CDR3, as DNA: TGCGCCAGCAGGTACCCAGGGTCCACCGGGGAGCTGTTTTTT. Translation: CASRYPGSTGELFF. J is TRBJ2-2 and V is TRBV4-1; maybe TRBD1 (5 bases). CDR3 length: 14 residues. V dropped 6 bases and J dropped 4 bases, with 12 bases sitting between them. Per the germline V gene, CDR1 is MGHRA and CDR2 is YSYEKL.

The V call is TRBV10-3, the J call TRBJ1-3; D possibly corresponds to TRBD1 (5 bases). V dropped 3 bases and J dropped 4 bases, with 13 bases sitting between them. The germline CDR1 and CDR2 sequences are ENHRY and SYGVKD. This CDR3 is built from 15 residues. CDR3 nucleotide sequence: TGTGCCATCAGTGAAAGCGGCAGGGTGGGAAACACCATATATTTT. Its protein product is CAISESGRVGNTIYF.

The chain has TRBV10-3 and TRBJ2-3, with TRBD1 matching 9 bases. Germline V gene sequence: CDR1 ENHRY, CDR2 SYGVKD. The CDR3 loop spans 16 amino acids. V was clipped by 3 bases and J by 7 bases; unmatched bases: 11. The CDR3 region is CAISDSGTGSLNTQYF. Written as DNA, the CDR3 is TGTGCCATCAGTGACTCCGGGACAGGGTCTTTAAATACGCAGTATTTT.

This clone was recorded a few times. The rearrangement uses TRBV29-1 and TRBJ2-2; tentatively, D is TRBD2 (6 bases). The germline V gene encodes CDR1 SQVTM and CDR2 ANQGSEA. Trimming removed 7 bases from V and 1 base from J, with 22 bases in between. CDR3 size: 17 residues. The CDR3 DNA is TGCAGCGGCGGGAAATTTAGGGACGGCATGAACACCGGGGAGCTGTTTTTT. Protein product: CSGGKFRDGMNTGELFF.

The chain recombines TRBV18 with TRBJ1-1; TRBD1 agrees at 7 bases. The V gene end was trimmed by 3 bases and the J gene end by 10 bases; junction bases not matched to a gene: 8. This CDR3 has 13 amino acids. The V gene's germline CDR1 is KGHSH and CDR2 LQKENI. CDR3 amino acids: CASSPGQTPGAFF. As DNA, the CDR3 is TGTGCCAGCTCACCGGGACAGACTCCGGGAGCTTTCTTT.

The rearrangement links TRBV18 to TRBJ1-1; 9 bases align to TRBD1. V lost 3 bases, J lost 4 bases, and 6 bases stayed unmatched. This CDR3 contains 15 residues. The germline V gene has CDR1 KGHSH and CDR2 LQKENI. CDR3 residues: CASSPYGQGTTEAFF. The CDR3 region has the DNA TGTGCCAGCTCACCCTACGGACAGGGGACCACTGAAGCTTTCTTT.

The rearrangement joins TRBV18 to TRBJ1-1; D possibly corresponds to TRBD1 (6 bases). V gave up 4 bases and J gave up 3 bases, with 12 bases separating them. The CDR3 spans 14 residues. CDR1 and CDR2 (germline): KGHSH, LQKENI. CDR3 loop: CASSLRQEDTEAFF. CDR3 bases: TGTGCCAGCTCACTACGACAGGAGGACACTGAAGCTTTCTTT.

The rearrangement joins TRBV7-2 to TRBJ2-5; 8 bases line up with TRBD2. Germline assignment: CDR1 SGHTA and CDR2 FQGNSA. The CDR3 spans 14 residues. J gave up 4 bases and V 4 bases, and 5 bases lay outside the gene matches. CDR3 DNA: TGTGCCAGCAGCTCTCGGGGGGGCCGAGAGACCCAGTACTTC. Its protein product is CASSSRGGRETQYF.

The chain couples TRBV12-3 or TRBV12-4 to TRBJ2-5, with D perhaps matching TRBD1 (6 bases). V dropped 8 bases and J dropped 2 bases, with 12 bases sitting between them. The CDR3 contains 13 residues. The DNA of the CDR3 is TGTGCCAGCGGAAAACAGGGTCAAGAGACCCAGTACTTC. This encodes CASGKQGQETQYF.

The rearrangement joins TRBV6-4 to TRBJ2-3; D gene ambiguous. Germline CDR1 reads MRHNA; CDR2 reads SNTAGT. V was trimmed by 6 bases and J by 0 bases, leaving 7 bases between them. CDR3 size: 13 residues. CDR3 sequence reads: CASRGVSTDTQYF. CDR3 nucleotide sequence: TGTGCCAGCAGGGGCGTTAGCACAGATACGCAGTATTTT.

The V and J genes are TRBV6-2 or TRBV6-3 and TRBJ2-7; D is possibly TRBD1 (5 bases). The length of the CDR3 is 16 residues. Germline V lookup: CDR1 MNHEY, CDR2 SVGEGT. V shed 5 bases and J shed 3 bases, with 20 bases lying between them. The CDR3 loop is CASSHQTHRIYYEQYV. CDR3 DNA sequence: TGTGCCAGCAGTCATCAGACGCACAGGATCTACTACGAGCAGTACGTC.

The J gene is TRBJ1-2, the V gene TRBV5-1, with D unclear. Germline V gene lookup returns CDR1 SGHRS and CDR2 YFSETQ. The CDR3 runs to 14 residues. V gave up 0 bases and J gave up 2 bases, with 8 bases separating them. CDR3 in amino acids: CASSLESGNYGYTF. The CDR3 DNA reads TGCGCCAGCAGCTTGGAATCGGGAAACTATGGCTACACCTTC.

The chain employs TRBV7-9 and TRBJ1-5; no firm D call. With 3 bases removed from V and 4 bases from J, the gap between germline ends came to 7 bases. This CDR3 region has 13 residues. Germline CDR1 is SEHNR and CDR2 is FQNEAQ (reference sequence). The CDR3 protein is CASSFSGNQPQHF. Here the CDR3 DNA reads TGTGCCAGCAGCTTTTCAGGTAATCAGCCCCAGCATTTT.

V gene TRBV2 combines with J gene TRBJ2-7, with 7 bases matching TRBD2. The trim removed 7 bases at V and 2 bases at J, leaving 5 bases unmatched. CDR3 length equals 13 residues. Germline CDR1 reads SNHLY; CDR2 reads FYNNEI. In nucleotides, the CDR3 is TGTGCCAGCAAGTGGGGGGGACCCTACGAGCAGTACGTC. Protein: CASKWGGPYEQYV.